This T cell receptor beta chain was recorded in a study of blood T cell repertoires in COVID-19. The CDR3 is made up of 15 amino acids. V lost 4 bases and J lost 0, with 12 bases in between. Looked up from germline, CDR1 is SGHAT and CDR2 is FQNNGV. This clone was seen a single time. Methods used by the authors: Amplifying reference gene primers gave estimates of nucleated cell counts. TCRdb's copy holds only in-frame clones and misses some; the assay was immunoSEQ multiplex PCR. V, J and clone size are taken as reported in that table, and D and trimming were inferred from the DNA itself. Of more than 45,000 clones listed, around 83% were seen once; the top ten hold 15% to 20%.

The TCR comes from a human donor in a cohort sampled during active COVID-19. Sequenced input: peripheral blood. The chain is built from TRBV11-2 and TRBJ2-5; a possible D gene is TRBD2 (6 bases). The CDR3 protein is CASSSNRGDQETQYF. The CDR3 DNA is TGTGCCAGCAGCTCTAACCGCGGGGACCAAGAGACCCAGTACTTC. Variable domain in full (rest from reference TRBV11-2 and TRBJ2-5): EAGVAQSPRYKIIEKRQSVAFWCNPISGHATLYWYQQILGQGPKLLIQFQNNGVVDDSQLPKDRFSAERLKGVDSTLKIQPAKLEDSAVYLCASSSNRGDQETQYFGPGTRLLVL.